This T cell receptor beta chain was identified in a study of molecular identifiers for immune sequencing clone quantification (dated by TCRdb to the late 2010s). Concerning the study at large: In a replicate experiment, RNA from about 21,000 or 97,000 naive CD8 T cells was split into five aliquots, four of which were sequenced. CD8 T cells were used in a methods study to benchmark molecular-identifier clustering-based TCR repertoire sequencing (MIDCIRS) and TCR RNA copy counting. General findings and caveats noted by the study authors: Naive libraries contained spiked-in Jurkat TCR RNA (approximately ten copies' worth), which is not part of the donor repertoire. Spiked-in Jurkat TCR RNA equivalent to a single cell was reported to be detectable even among approximately 1 million naive CD8 T cells. About 3 recovered TCR RNA copies per cell were obtained by modeling, versus 9 to 10 by digital PCR, implying a capture efficiency of 30% to 35%. The sizes of highly expanded clones could end up underestimated when identical TCR molecules share a barcode. When barcode sub-clustering was left out, chimeric consensus sequences inflated TCR diversity, with chimeras reaching as high as 47%. In CMV-specific effector cells, clones with more than 20 RNA copies contained over 98% of molecules, whereas in naive cells such clones contained under 1% of molecules.

Libraries came from PCR. Instrument used: NextSeq 500. Bulk TCR libraries were generated as previously described, with the TCR primers listed in Table S5 used. The Qiagen AllPrep DNA/RNA kit was used to purify total RNA. Before analysis, reads from multiple sequencing runs of one library were combined. On the authors' methods: Reads were retained only if an exact TCR constant sequence was present, and the retained reads were trimmed to 150 nt and grouped according to their 12-nt molecular barcodes. Within each barcode group, reads were sub-clustered at a 15% Levenshtein threshold, and quality-weighted consensus sequences were built per RNA molecule. Non-functional sequences were discarded, and so were lower-count sequences lying one edit away from another sequence. Barcode sub-clusters with fewer than 20% of the maximum read count were removed, based on fitting two negative binomial distributions. Starting from the raw public reads, TCRdb applied fastp trimming at Q25, assembled clones with MiXCR and retained in-frame beta chains. Each CDR3 protein gets just one entry, which takes the most common genes and DNA from the rows behind it. V and J calls and clone size were set by TCRdb, not the authors. This sample gives roughly 100,000 distinct CDR3 sequences in total; about 35% of them show up just once. 9% to 10% of the sample lies in the top ten.

From its cysteine to its phenylalanine, the CDR3 spans 17 amino acids. Only the CDR3 region is kept as DNA, spanning 51 bases read in frame from base 1. Unmatched junction bases come to 7, with V trimmed by 3 bases and J by 2 bases. The germline V gene encodes CDR1 MDHEN and CDR2 SYDVKM. There are a few counts of this clonotype. This receptor's antigen is unknown. The input lacks base qualities; no much larger clone sits a single base away. Naive CD8 T cell libraries were made from 20,000 to 1,000,000 sorted cells using 10%, 30% or 50% of purified RNA. Naive CD8 T cells were FACS-sorted as CD8+CD4-CCR7+CD45RA+ on a BD FACSAria II into RLT Plus buffer. To test detection sensitivity, Jurkat RNA equal to fewer than 13 TCR copies was added to samples of about 17,000-1,100,000 naive CD8 T cells. Enrichment of CD8 T cells was performed with RosetteSep CD8+ T Cell Enrichment Cocktail and Ficoll-Paque, after which ACK red cell lysis was carried out.

Sample: naive CD8+ T cells from blood, with Jurkat cell RNA spiked in. Taken with the paper, the label for cell subset or site translates to: FACS-sorted CD8+CD4-CCR7+CD45RA+ naive T cells. The receptor comes from a human donor in good health. Some libraries in this study had Jurkat cell RNA spiked in. The receptor chain draws on TRBV28 and TRBJ1-4; TRBD1 aligns with 9 central bases. The DNA is as follows: TGTGCCAGCAGTTTTAGCGGGACAGGGTGGACTAATGAAAAACTGTTTTTT. It translates as CASSFSGTGWTNEKLFF.